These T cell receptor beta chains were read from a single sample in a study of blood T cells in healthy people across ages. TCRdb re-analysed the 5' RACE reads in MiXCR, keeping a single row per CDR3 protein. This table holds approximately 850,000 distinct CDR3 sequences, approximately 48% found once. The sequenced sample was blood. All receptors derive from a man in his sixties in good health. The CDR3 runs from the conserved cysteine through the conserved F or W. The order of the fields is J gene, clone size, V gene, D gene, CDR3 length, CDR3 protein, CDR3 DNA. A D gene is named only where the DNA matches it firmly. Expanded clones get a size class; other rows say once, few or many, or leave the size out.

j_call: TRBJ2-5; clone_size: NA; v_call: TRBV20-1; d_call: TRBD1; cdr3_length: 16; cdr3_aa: CSARARQGTSPYERYF; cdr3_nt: TGCAGTGCTAGAGCACGACAGGGGACCTCGCCCTACGAGCGGTACTTC
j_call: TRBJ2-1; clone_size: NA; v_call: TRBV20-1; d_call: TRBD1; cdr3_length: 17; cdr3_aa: CSATGRLGTGDFNEQFF; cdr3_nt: TGCAGTGCTACCGGCCGGCTGGGGACAGGGGACTTCAATGAGCAGTTCTTC
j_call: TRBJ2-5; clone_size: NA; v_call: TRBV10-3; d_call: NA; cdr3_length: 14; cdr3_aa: CAISESAGQETQYF; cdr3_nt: TGTGCCATCAGTGAGTCGGCAGGACAAGAGACCCAGTACTTC
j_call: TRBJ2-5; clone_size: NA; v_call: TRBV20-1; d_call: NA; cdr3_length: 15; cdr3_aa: CSARGIKGLVGTQYF; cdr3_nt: TGCAGTGCTAGAGGCATCAAAGGGTTAGTCGGGACCCAGTACTTC
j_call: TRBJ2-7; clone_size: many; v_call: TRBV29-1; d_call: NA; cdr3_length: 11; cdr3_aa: CSVVLPYEQYF; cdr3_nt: TGCAGCGTTGTTCTTCCCTACGAGCAGTACTTC
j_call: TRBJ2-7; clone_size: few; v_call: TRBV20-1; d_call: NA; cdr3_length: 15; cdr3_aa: CSDPTLGARAYEQYF; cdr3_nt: TGCAGTGACCCGACCCTGGGAGCGCGGGCCTACGAGCAGTACTTC
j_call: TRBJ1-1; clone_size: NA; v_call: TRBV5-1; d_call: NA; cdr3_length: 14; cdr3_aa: CASSLVLSGTEAFF; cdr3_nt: TGCGCCAGCAGCTTGGTTCTTTCAGGCACTGAAGCTTTCTTT
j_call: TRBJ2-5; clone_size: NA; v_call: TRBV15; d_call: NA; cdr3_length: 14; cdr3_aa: CATSRFTQRETQYF; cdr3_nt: TGTGCCACCAGTAGATTTACCCAGAGGGAGACCCAGTACTTC
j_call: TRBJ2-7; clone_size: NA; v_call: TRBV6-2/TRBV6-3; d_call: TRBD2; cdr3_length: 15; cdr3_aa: CASSLAPGGPNEQYF; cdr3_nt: TGTGCCAGCAGTCTTGCACCGGGGGGGCCCAACGAGCAGTACTTC
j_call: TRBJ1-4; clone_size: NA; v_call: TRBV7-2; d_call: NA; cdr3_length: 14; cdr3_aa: CASSLYREGEKLFF; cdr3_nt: TGTGCCAGCAGCTTATACAGGGAAGGTGAAAAACTGTTTTTT
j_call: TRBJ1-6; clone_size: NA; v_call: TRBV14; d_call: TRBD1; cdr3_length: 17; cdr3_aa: CASSQRTGNFVNSPLHF; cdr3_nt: TGTGCCAGCAGCCAAAGGACAGGGAACTTTGTAAATTCACCCCTCCACTTT
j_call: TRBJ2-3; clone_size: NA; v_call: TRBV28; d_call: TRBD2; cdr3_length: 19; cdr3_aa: CASRAVTSGGTAYQETQYF; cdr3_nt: TGTGCCAGCAGGGCCGTAACTAGCGGGGGGACCGCGTACCAAGAGACCCAGTATTTT
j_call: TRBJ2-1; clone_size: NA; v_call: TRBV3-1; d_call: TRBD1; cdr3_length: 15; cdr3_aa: CATSRPGQGFNEQFF; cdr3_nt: TGTGCCACCTCACGTCCGGGACAGGGTTTCAATGAGCAGTTCTTC
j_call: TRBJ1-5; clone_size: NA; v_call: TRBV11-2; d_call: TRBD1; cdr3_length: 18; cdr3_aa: CASSLGRTGDFGNQPQHF; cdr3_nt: TGTGCCAGCAGCTTAGGTAGGACAGGGGACTTCGGCAATCAGCCCCAGCATTTT
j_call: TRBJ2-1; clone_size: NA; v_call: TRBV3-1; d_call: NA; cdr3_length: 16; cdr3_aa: CASSQGGLQGINEQFF; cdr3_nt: TGCGCCAGCAGCCAGGGGGGGTTACAGGGGATCAATGAGCAGTTCTTC
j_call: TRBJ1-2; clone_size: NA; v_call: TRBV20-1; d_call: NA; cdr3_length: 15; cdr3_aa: CSARDQTDYDYGYTF; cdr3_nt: TGCAGTGCTAGAGATCAAACGGATTATGACTATGGCTACACCTTC
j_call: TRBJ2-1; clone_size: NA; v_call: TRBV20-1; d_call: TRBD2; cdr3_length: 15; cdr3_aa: CSARVSGGFYNEQFF; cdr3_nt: TGCAGTGCTAGAGTTAGCGGGGGGTTCTACAATGAGCAGTTCTTC
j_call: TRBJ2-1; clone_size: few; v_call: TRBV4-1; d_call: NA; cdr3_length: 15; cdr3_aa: CASSQEMVAYNEQFF; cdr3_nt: TGCGCCAGCAGCCAAGAGATGGTGGCATACAATGAGCAGTTCTTC
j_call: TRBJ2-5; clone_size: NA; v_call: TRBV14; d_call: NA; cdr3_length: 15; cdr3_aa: CASSQDPLHGETQYF; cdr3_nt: TGTGCCAGCAGCCAAGATCCGCTCCACGGGGAGACCCAGTACTTC
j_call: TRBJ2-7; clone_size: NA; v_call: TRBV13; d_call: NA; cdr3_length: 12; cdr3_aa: CASSLPENEQYF; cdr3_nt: TGTGCCAGCAGCTTACCCGAGAACGAGCAGTACTTC
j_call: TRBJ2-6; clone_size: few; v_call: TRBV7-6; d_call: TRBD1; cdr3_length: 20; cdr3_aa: CASSPLPQGQILSGANVLTF; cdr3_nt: TGTGCCAGCAGCCCCCTCCCCCAGGGACAGATTCTCTCTGGGGCCAACGTCCTGACTTTC
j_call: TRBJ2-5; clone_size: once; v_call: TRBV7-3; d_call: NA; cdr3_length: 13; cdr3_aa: CASSLLDESPQYF; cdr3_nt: TGTGCCAGCAGCTTACTAGACGAATCACCGCAGTACTTC
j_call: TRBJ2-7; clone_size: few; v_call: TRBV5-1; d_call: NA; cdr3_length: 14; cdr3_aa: CASSSTLQGYEQYF; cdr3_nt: TGCGCCAGCAGCTCAACATTGCAGGGGTACGAGCAGTACTTC
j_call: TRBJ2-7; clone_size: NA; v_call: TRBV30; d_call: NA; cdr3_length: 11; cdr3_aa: CAGGRDYEQYF; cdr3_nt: TGTGCCGGGGGGCGAGACTACGAGCAGTACTTC
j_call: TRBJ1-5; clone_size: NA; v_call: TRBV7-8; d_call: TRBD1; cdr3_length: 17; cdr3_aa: CASSFETGTGNSQPQHF; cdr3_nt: TGTGCCAGCAGCTTTGAGACCGGGACAGGGAATTCTCAGCCCCAGCATTTT
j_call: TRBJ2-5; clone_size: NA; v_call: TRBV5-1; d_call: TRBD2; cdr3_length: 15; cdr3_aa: CASSLGAGGSETQYF; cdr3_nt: TGCGCCAGCAGCTTGGGTGCGGGGGGATCAGAGACCCAGTACTTC
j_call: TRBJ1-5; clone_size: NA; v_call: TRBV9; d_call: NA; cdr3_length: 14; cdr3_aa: CASSVPQPNQPQHF; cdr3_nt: TGTGCCAGCAGCGTTCCCCAACCCAATCAGCCCCAGCATTTT
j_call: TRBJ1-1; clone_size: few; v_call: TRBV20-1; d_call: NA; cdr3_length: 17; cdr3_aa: CSARPDSLAEINTEAFF; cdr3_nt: TGCAGTGCTAGGCCCGACAGCCTCGCCGAGATTAACACTGAAGCTTTCTTT
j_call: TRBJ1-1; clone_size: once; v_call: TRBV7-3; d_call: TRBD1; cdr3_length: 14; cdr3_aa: CASSWDRAPAEAFF; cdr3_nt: TGTGCCAGCAGCTGGGACAGGGCACCGGCTGAAGCTTTCTTT
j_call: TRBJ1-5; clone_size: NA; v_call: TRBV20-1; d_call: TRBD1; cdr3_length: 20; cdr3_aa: CSARAGPGTGGEPLHQPQHF; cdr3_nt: TGCAGTGCTAGGGCGGGCCCTGGGACAGGGGGCGAGCCTTTACATCAGCCCCAGCATTTT
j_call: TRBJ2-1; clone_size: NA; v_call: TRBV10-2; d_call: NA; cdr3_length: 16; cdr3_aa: CASSEAGRSSYNEQFF; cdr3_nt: TGCGCCAGCAGTGAGGCGGGAAGGAGCTCCTACAATGAGCAGTTCTTC
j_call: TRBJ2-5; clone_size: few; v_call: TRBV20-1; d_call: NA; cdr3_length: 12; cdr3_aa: CSASIRQETQYF; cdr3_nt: TGCAGTGCTAGTATACGCCAAGAGACCCAGTACTTC
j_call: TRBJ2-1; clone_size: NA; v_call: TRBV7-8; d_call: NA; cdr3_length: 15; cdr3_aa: CASSLARGGYNEQFF; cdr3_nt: TGTGCCAGCAGCTTAGCGAGAGGGGGCTACAATGAGCAGTTCTTC
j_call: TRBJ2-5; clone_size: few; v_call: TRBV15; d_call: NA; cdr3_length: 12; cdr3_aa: CATSWGVETQYF; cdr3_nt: TGTGCCACCAGTTGGGGCGTGGAGACCCAGTACTTC
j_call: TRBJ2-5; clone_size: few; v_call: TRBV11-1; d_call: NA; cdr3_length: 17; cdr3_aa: CASSLAFPLGLGETQYF; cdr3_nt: TGTGCCAGCAGCTTAGCGTTCCCTCTGGGATTGGGAGAGACCCAGTACTTC
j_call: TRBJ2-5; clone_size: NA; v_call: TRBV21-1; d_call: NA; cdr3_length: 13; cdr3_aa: CASSKVGLETQYF; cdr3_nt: TGTGCCAGCAGCAAGGTTGGGTTGGAGACCCAGTACTTC
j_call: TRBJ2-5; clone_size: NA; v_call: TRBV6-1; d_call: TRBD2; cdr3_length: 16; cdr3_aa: CASSETGGGGRETQYF; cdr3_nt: TGTGCCAGCAGTGAAACTGGCGGGGGAGGACGTGAGACCCAGTACTTC
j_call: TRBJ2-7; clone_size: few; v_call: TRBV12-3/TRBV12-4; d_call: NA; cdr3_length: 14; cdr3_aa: CASSFERGSVEQYF; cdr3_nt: TGTGCCAGCAGTTTTGAGAGGGGGTCGGTCGAGCAGTACTTC
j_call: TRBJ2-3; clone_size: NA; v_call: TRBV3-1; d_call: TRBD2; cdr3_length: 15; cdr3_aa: CASSRMASGDYTQYF; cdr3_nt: TGTGCCAGCAGCCGTATGGCTAGCGGGGATTATACGCAGTATTTT
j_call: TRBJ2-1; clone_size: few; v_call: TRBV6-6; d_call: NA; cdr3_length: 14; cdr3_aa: CASSYGSNYNEQFF; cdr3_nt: TGTGCCAGCAGTTACGGCAGCAACTACAATGAGCAGTTCTTC
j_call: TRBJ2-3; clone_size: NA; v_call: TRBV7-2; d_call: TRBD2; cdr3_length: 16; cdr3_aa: CASSLQGLAGVDTQYF; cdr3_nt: TGTGCCAGCAGCTTACAGGGACTAGCGGGGGTTGATACGCAGTATTTT
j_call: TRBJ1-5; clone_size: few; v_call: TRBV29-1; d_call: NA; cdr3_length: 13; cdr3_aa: CSVVSGVNQPQHF; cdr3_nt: TGCAGCGTTGTATCAGGGGTGAATCAGCCCCAGCATTTT
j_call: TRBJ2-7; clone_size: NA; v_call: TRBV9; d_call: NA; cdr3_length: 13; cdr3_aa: CASNDGTPYEQYF; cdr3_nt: TGTGCCAGCAACGATGGGACCCCCTACGAGCAGTACTTC
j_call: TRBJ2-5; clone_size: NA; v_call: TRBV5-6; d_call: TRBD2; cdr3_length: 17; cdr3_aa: CASSTSGLAGLQETQYF; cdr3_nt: TGTGCCAGCAGCACCTCGGGACTAGCGGGGCTCCAAGAGACCCAGTACTTC
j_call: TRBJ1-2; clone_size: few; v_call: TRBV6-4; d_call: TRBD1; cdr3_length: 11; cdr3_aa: CASGQGPGYTF; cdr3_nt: TGTGCCAGCGGACAGGGCCCTGGCTACACCTTC
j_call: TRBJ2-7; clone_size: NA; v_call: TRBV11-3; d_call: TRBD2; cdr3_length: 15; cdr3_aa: CASSSTAGTSYEQYF; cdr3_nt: TGTGCCAGCAGCTCAACAGCGGGGACCTCCTACGAGCAGTACTTC
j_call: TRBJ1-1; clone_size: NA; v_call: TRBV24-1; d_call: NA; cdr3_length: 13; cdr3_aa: CATSDSGVTEAFF; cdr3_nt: TGTGCCACCAGTGACTCCGGCGTCACTGAAGCTTTCTTT
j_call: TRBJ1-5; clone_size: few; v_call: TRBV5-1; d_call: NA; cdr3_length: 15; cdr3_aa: CASSFAGDANQPQHF; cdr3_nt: TGCGCCAGCAGCTTCGCCGGGGACGCCAATCAGCCCCAGCATTTT
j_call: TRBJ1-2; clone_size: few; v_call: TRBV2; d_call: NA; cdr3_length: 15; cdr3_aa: CASSGEGMTNYGYTF; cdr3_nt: TGTGCCAGCAGTGGTGAGGGCATGACAAACTATGGCTACACCTTC
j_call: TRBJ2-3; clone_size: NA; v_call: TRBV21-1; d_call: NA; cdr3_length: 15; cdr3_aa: CASSDRYEFTDTQYF; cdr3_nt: TGTGCCAGCAGCGACAGATACGAATTCACAGATACGCAGTATTTT